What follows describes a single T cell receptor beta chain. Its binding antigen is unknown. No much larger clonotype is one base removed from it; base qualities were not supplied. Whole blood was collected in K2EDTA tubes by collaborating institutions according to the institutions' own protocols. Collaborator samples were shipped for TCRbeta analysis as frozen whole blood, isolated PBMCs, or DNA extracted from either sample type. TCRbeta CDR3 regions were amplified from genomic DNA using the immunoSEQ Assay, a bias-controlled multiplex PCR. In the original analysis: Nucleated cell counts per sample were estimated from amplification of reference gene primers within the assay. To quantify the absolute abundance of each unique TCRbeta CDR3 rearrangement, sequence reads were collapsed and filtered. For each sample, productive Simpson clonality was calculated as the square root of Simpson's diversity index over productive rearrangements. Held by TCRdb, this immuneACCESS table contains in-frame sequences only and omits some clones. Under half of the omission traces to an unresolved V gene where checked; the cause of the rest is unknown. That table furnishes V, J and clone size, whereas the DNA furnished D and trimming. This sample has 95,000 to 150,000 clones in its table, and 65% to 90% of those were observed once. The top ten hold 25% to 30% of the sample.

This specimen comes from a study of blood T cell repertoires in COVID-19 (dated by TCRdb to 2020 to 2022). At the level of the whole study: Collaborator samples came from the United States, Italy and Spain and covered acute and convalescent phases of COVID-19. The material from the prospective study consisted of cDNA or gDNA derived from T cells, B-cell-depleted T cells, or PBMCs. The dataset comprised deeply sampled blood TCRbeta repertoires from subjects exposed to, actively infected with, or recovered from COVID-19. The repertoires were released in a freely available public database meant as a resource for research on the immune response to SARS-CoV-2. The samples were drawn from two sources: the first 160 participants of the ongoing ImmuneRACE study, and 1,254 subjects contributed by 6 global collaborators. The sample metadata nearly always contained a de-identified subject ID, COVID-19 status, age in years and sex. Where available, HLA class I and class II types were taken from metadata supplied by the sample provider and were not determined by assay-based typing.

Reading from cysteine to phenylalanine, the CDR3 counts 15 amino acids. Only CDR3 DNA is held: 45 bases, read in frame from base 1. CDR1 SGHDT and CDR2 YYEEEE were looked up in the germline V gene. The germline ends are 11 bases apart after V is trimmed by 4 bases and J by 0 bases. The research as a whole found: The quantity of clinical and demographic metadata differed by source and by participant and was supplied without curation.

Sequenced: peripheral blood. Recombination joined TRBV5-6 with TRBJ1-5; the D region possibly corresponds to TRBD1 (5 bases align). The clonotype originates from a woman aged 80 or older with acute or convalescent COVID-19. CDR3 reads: CASSPGVNSNQPQHF. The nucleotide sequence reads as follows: TGTGCCAGCAGCCCGGGGGTAAATAGCAATCAGCCCCAGCATTTT.